This T cell receptor (beta chain) was identified in a study of blood T cell repertoires in COVID-19. About the study: Sites across the United States, Italy and Spain contributed samples from acute and convalescent COVID-19. From T cells, B-cell-depleted T cells, or PBMCs came the material, which was cDNA or gDNA.

Study processing details: Amplification from reference gene primers served as the basis for estimated nucleated cell counts. Sequencing used immunoSEQ multiplex PCR; TCRdb keeps in-frame clones, though not all of them. Clonal size and the V and J genes are those of that table, whereas D and trimming came from the DNA. Of tens of thousands of clones listed, around 84% are singletons. This receptor was obtained from a man between 60 and 70 years old with acute or convalescent COVID-19. Sequencing used peripheral blood.

Here the CDR3 reads CASSAQVTSWGEQYF. DNA for the CDR3: TGTGCCAGCAGCGCCCAGGTGACTAGCTGGGGCGAGCAGTACTTC. The gene calls are TRBV9 and TRBJ2-7, with 7 bases matching TRBD2. The length of the CDR3 is 15 residues. The J segment lost 6 bases and the V segment lost 3 bases, leaving 12 bases of the junction unmatched. CDR1 and CDR2 from the germline V gene are SGDLS and YYNGEE.